The 30 T cell receptor beta chains reported below all come from one sample, sequenced in a study of T cells in Graves' hyperthyroidism and ophthalmopathy. The CDR3 regions of TCR beta were amplified from RNA transcripts. The HTBI primer set drove a first-round RT-PCR of the TCR CDR3. TCRdb analysed the multiplex PCR reads with MiXCR anew, one entry per CDR3 protein. The table has around 350,000 distinct CDR3 sequences, about a sixth seen once; the top ten hold approximately 33%. The sample consisted of blood. These TCRs come from a woman aged 25 to 39 with Graves' hyperthyroidism that later progressed to Graves' ophthalmopathy.

The V call is TRBV28, the J call TRBJ1-1, with D possibly being TRBD1 (5 bases). This CDR3 has 15 residues. V lost 2 bases and J 5 bases, leaving 15 bases between the germline ends. CDR1 is MDHEN, CDR2 SYDVKM, per germline. In DNA form, the CDR3 reads TGTGCCAGCAGTTTAGTGGGGCTCTTACCTACTGAAGCTTTCTTT. This encodes CASSLVGLLPTEAFF.

In this sample, this clonotype turned up a few times. The CDR3 is CASSPSSGLGEQYF. DNA of the CDR3: TGTGCCAGCTCACCATCCTCAGGGTTGGGCGAGCAGTACTTC. The chain is built from TRBV18 and TRBJ2-7, with D tentatively TRBD1 (5 bases). Germline CDR1 and CDR2: KGHSH and LQKENI. V lost 2 bases to trimming and J lost 6 bases, with 14 bases between them. CDR3 length: 14 residues.

This chain joins TRBV12-3 or TRBV12-4 and TRBJ1-2; 9 nucleotides align to TRBD1. V dropped 5 bases and J dropped 4; count of bases not matched to a gene: 14. This CDR3 comprises 17 residues. For the CDR3, the DNA is TGTGCCAGCAGTCCTCCGGGACAGGGACACCTCATCTATGGCTACACCTTC. Encoded protein: CASSPPGQGHLIYGYTF.

The rearrangement uses TRBV3-1 and TRBJ2-1, with 14 bases fitting TRBD2. The trim removed 4 bases at V and 7 bases at J, leaving 9 bases unmatched. This CDR3 spans 17 amino acids. The germline CDR1 and CDR2 sequences are LGHDT and YNNKEL (reference sequence). The DNA for the CDR3 is TGTGCCAGCAGCCCAAAATATGGGACTAGCGGGAGTAATGAGCAGTTCTTC. Translating it yields CASSPKYGTSGSNEQFF.

This clonotype was picked up one time. The chain carries TRBV2 and TRBJ2-1; 8 bases align to TRBD1. The germline V gene encodes CDR1 SNHLY and CDR2 FYNNEI. The CDR3 covers 18 residues. Trimming at V came to 6 bases and at J to 0 bases, leaving 13 bases not matched to a gene. The CDR3 sequence is CASSSLHGTGSSYNEQFF. The CDR3, as DNA: TGTGCCAGCAGCTCCCTCCATGGGACAGGAAGCTCCTACAATGAGCAGTTCTTC.

This clonotype was seen a few times. The chain is built from TRBV4-2 and TRBJ2-5, with unresolved D. The CDR3 extends over 15 amino acids. Germline loops: CDR1 LGHNA, CDR2 YNFKEQ. V was pared by 0 bases and J by 1 base, with 9 bases between. In nucleotides, the CDR3 is TGTGCCAGCAGCCAAGAGATGGCAGCCCAAGAGACCCAGTACTTC. Protein sequence: CASSQEMAAQETQYF.

This chain links TRBV20-1 with TRBJ2-5, with 12 nucleotides matching TRBD2. The V gene end was trimmed by 1 base and the J gene end by 4 bases; junction bases not matched to a gene: 19. Per germline, CDR1 DFQATT and CDR2 SNEGSKA (reference sequence). This CDR3 is built from 20 residues. CDR3: CSARATLAGGVIGLGETQYF. DNA of the CDR3: TGCAGTGCTAGAGCAACACTAGCGGGAGGTGTTATAGGTTTAGGAGAGACCCAGTACTTC.

This clonotype has a count of ten or more. CDR3 bases: TGTGCCACCAGTGATTTCATCCCGGGCAGGGCCCTGGAGACCCAGTACTTC. Its translation is CATSDFIPGRALETQYF. V is TRBV24-1 and J is TRBJ2-5; D is perhaps TRBD1 (5 bases). The V end was cut by 1 base, the J end by 5 bases, with 19 bases between. CDR3 length: 17 residues. Germline assignment: CDR1 KGHDR and CDR2 SFDVKD.

This clonotype was seen only a few times. CDR3 DNA: TGCGCCAGCAGCTTGGACGAGAATCAGCCCCAGCATTTT. Translation: CASSLDENQPQHF. The chain has TRBV5-1 and TRBJ1-5; D not certain. Germline CDR1 SGHRS, CDR2 YFSETQ. The CDR3 is 13 amino acids. V was cut by 0 bases and J by 4 bases, with 5 bases left in between.

This clonotype has a count of ten or more. CDR3 sequence: CASTPPIQETQYF. CDR3 nucleotide sequence: TGCGCCAGCACCCCTCCGATACAAGAGACCCAGTACTTC. The J gene is TRBJ2-5, the V gene TRBV5-1; the D is unclear. CDR1 and CDR2 from the germline V gene are SGHRS and YFSETQ. With 6 bases removed from V and 2 bases from J, the gap between germline ends came to 11 bases. This CDR3 has 13 amino acids.

This clonotype came up many times. V and J are TRBV12-3 or TRBV12-4 and TRBJ2-1, with D perhaps TRBD1 (5 bases). The CDR3 totals 12 residues. Deletions cut 3 bases from V and 12 bases from J, with 12 bases between. CDR3 nucleotide sequence: TGTGCCAGCAGTTTCCAAAGGGGTCTGCAGTTCTTC. Its protein is CASSFQRGLQFF.

This clonotype came up a few times. This sequence joins TRBV5-1 and TRBJ1-4; weak D call: TRBD1 (6 bases). The CDR3 consists of 15 residues. Germline CDR1 SGHRS, CDR2 YFSETQ. The V and J ends lost 4 bases and 5 bases respectively, with 15 bases between them. In nucleotides, the CDR3 is TGCGCCAGCAGCCCGAGACCCGGGACAAATGAAAAACTGTTTTTT. This codes for CASSPRPGTNEKLFF.

This clonotype came up many times. The chain carries TRBV28 and TRBJ2-7; 7 nucleotides align to TRBD1. CDR1 MDHEN and CDR2 SYDVKM come from the germline V gene. The ends lost 3 bases at V and 5 bases at J; junction bases unmatched: 7. The CDR3 sequence is 14 residues long. CDR3 sequence reads: CASSFMGRGNEQYF. The CDR3 DNA sequence: TGTGCCAGCAGTTTCATGGGCAGGGGGAACGAGCAGTACTTC.

This clonotype was detected ten times or more. This chain connects TRBV2 to TRBJ2-3; 8 nucleotides line up with TRBD2. Germline V gene data show CDR1 as SNHLY and CDR2 as FYNNEI. The CDR3 length is 14 residues. The V segment lost 6 bases and the J segment 0 bases; nucleotides outside the gene matches: 2. CDR3 nucleotides: TGTGCCAGCAGACTAGCGGAAAGCACAGATACGCAGTATTTT. The encoded protein is CASRLAESTDTQYF.

The chain joins TRBV19 to TRBJ2-1; TRBD2 might be the D (6 bases). The V gene lost 8 bases and the J gene lost 6 bases, with 20 bases spanning the gap. The CDR3 is 15 residues long. Germline V lookup: CDR1 LNHDA, CDR2 SQIVND (reference sequence). CDR3 residues: CASEAGGLTGNEQFF. CDR3 DNA sequence: TGTGCCAGTGAAGCGGGCGGGTTGACCGGCAATGAGCAGTTCTTC.

This chain joins TRBV4-2 and TRBJ1-4; TRBD1 agrees at 9 bases. CDR3 length: 17 amino acids. Trimming cost V 1 base and J 4 bases; bases outside gene matches: 7. The germline V gene has CDR1 LGHNA and CDR2 YNFKEQ. The CDR3 DNA is TGTGCCAGCAGCCAAGGGCGGTGGACAGGGGATAATGAAAAACTGTTTTTT. It encodes CASSQGRWTGDNEKLFF.

The rearrangement links TRBV10-1 to TRBJ2-3, with 8 bases fitting TRBD2. V dropped 1 base and J dropped 6; count of bases not matched to a gene: 9. The germline gives CDR1 WNHNN, CDR2 SYGVQD (reference sequence). CDR3 length: 16 amino acids. The CDR3 DNA is TGCGCCAGCAGTGAGTATGGAGCGGGAGAGGTGGATACGCAGTATTTT. It is translated as CASSEYGAGEVDTQYF.

This chain joins TRBV28 and TRBJ2-7; maybe TRBD2 (6 bases). The CDR3 spans 16 residues. The germline V gene has CDR1 MDHEN and CDR2 SYDVKM. V lost 6 bases and J lost 2, with 20 bases in between. The CDR3 sequence is CASRPLMGGLAYEQYF. In DNA, the CDR3 is TGTGCCAGCAGGCCCCTCATGGGAGGATTGGCCTACGAGCAGTACTTC.

This clonotype was observed at least ten times. The V call is TRBV27, the J call TRBJ2-2, with TRBD1 as a possible D gene (6 bases). CDR3 size: 13 residues. The V gene lost 6 bases and the J gene lost 4 bases, with 9 bases spanning the gap. CDR1 is MNHEY and CDR2 is SMNVEV in the germline V gene (reference sequence). In nucleotides, the CDR3 is TGTGCCAGCAGCCAGGGGATCACCGGGGAGCTGTTTTTT. This codes for CASSQGITGELFF.

This clonotype was observed at least ten times. The chain carries TRBV7-8 and TRBJ2-7, with TRBD1 matching 9 bases. The length of the CDR3 is 15 residues. Germline assignment: CDR1 SGHVS and CDR2 FQNEAQ. The V gene end was trimmed by 5 bases and the J gene end by 3 bases; junction bases not matched to a gene: 8. The CDR3, as DNA: TGTGCCAGCAGCCGCGATTTGGGACAGGGCTACGAGCAGTACTTC. Encoded protein: CASSRDLGQGYEQYF.

About this clonotype: Given a much more abundant clone one base away, this may be a read error. This chain joins TRBV3-1 and TRBJ1-1; D ambiguous. V dropped 7 bases and J dropped 1 base, with 10 bases sitting between them. The CDR3 has 13 residues. Germline V gene data show CDR1 as LGHDT and CDR2 as YNNKEL (reference sequence). Here the CDR3 DNA reads TGTGCCAGCAAAACAGAAGAGAACACTGAAGCTTTCTTT. Translated: CASKTEENTEAFF.

This clonotype was seen a few times. The V gene is TRBV19, the J gene TRBJ2-7; D not certain. Per germline, CDR1 LNHDA and CDR2 SQIVND (reference sequence). The CDR3 runs 15 residues. Trimming cost V 6 bases and J 2 bases, with 17 bases left between them. CDR3 bases: TGTGCCAGTAGCCTTGCACCGTCCAGCGCCTACGAGCAGTACTTC. Protein: CASSLAPSSAYEQYF.

This clonotype was seen ten or more times. This chain's CDR3 is CASSTGQEVYNEQFF. The CDR3 coding sequence is TGTGCCAGTAGTACCGGACAGGAAGTCTACAATGAGCAGTTCTTC. The V gene is TRBV19, the J gene TRBJ2-1; 7 positions match TRBD1. The trim removed 4 bases at V and 3 bases at J, leaving 6 bases unmatched. CDR1 and CDR2 from the germline V gene are LNHDA and SQIVND (reference sequence). This CDR3 spans 15 amino acids. The full variable domain, rest sourced from reference TRBV19 and TRBJ2-1, is DGGITQSPKYLFRKEGQNVTLSCEQNLNHDAMYWYRQDPGQGLRLIYYSQIVNDFQKGDIAEGYSVSREKKESFPLTVTSAQKNPTAFYLCASSTGQEVYNEQFFGPGTRLTVL.

This clonotype has a count of ten or more. V gene TRBV9 combines with J gene TRBJ2-3; TRBD2 might be the D (6 bases). Germline V gives CDR1 SGDLS, CDR2 YYNGEE. Trimming stripped 0 bases from V and 0 bases from J, with 8 bases between. This CDR3 region has 15 residues. CDR3 loop: CASSVGGVSTDTQYF. DNA of the CDR3: TGTGCCAGCAGCGTAGGCGGGGTTAGCACAGATACGCAGTATTTT.

This clonotype was observed at least ten times. The chain is built from TRBV28 and TRBJ2-7; 11 positions agree with TRBD2. The CDR3 has 15 residues. The V gene end was trimmed by 3 bases and the J gene end by 7 bases; junction bases not matched to a gene: 8. Looked up from germline, CDR1 is MDHEN and CDR2 is SYDVKM. CDR3 sequence: CASSFLLAGAKEQYF. The CDR3 DNA follows: TGTGCCAGCAGTTTTTTACTAGCGGGAGCTAAGGAGCAGTACTTC.

Ten or more counts support this clonotype. This rearrangement joins TRBV12-5 to TRBJ1-5, with D hard to call. Trimming removed 7 bases from V and 7 bases from J, with 11 bases in between. This CDR3 is 12 amino acids long. Germline V CDR1 and CDR2: LGHNT, FRNRAP. CDR3 sequence reads: CASAIDTQPQHF. The CDR3 DNA sequence: TGTGCTAGTGCCATCGATACCCAGCCCCAGCATTTT.

This clonotype showed up many times. The chain couples TRBV28 to TRBJ2-1; 13 bases align to TRBD2. Looked up from germline, CDR1 is MDHEN and CDR2 is SYDVKM. V was pared by 5 bases and J by 5 bases, with 6 bases of the junction left unmatched. The CDR3 is made up of 16 amino acids. CDR3 protein: CASSLRTSGSNNEQFF. The CDR3 region has the DNA TGTGCCAGCAGTCTACGGACTAGCGGGAGTAACAATGAGCAGTTCTTC.

This clonotype was recorded many times. The CDR3 DNA reads TGTGCCAGCAGGTCGACAGGGGGGAATTCACCCCTCCACTTT. Protein: CASRSTGGNSPLHF. The chain is built from TRBV6-1 and TRBJ1-6; TRBD1 agrees at 9 bases. In germline, CDR1 is MNHNS, CDR2 SASEGT. The CDR3 has 14 amino acids. The trim removed 6 bases at V and 7 bases at J, leaving 4 bases unmatched.

This clonotype occurred many times. V and J are TRBV28 and TRBJ2-1, with D possibly being TRBD1 (6 bases). Per the germline V gene, CDR1 is MDHEN and CDR2 is SYDVKM. V was clipped by 6 bases and J by 8 bases, with 17 bases between them. The CDR3 is 14 residues long. The DNA of the CDR3 is TGTGCCAGCAGCGCATTCGACAGGCGTCATGAGCAGTTCTTC. This translates into CASSAFDRRHEQFF.

This chain links TRBV12-3 or TRBV12-4 with TRBJ2-1; 8 nucleotides line up with TRBD2. The CDR3 runs 14 residues. V lost 6 bases to trimming and J lost 10 bases; unmatched junction nucleotides: 11. CDR3 in DNA: TGTGCCAGCAGCCCCGGACTAGCCCCGAACGAGCAGTTCTTC. Protein: CASSPGLAPNEQFF.